This TCR beta chain emerged from a study of vaccination effects on CD4 cells after COVID-19. Whole-study context: Before sequencing took place, the ViraFEST assay used viral peptide pools to expand antigen-specific CD4+ T cells. After vaccination, three convalescent patients were sampled at early and late time points. Following the second dose by a median of 72 days, the post-vaccine samples were obtained.

Following 10 days of culture, CD4+ T cells were isolated. The individual was infected with SARS-CoV-2 between March and December 2020, as confirmed by PCR. Two doses of BNT162b2 or mRNA-1273 vaccine were administered to participants. Method: immunoSEQ multiplex PCR; TCRdb's copy keeps in-frame clones and lacks some. The sample records fewer than 55,000 clones, more than 65% being singletons. The V and J ends lost 8 bases and 0 bases, in that order; junction bases with no gene match: 10. The CDR3 has 16 residues. CDR1 is MNHNY, CDR2 SVGAGI, per germline (reference sequence). As regards this clone: Its cognate antigen is unknown.

Sequencing used CD4+ T cells from PBMCs cultured without peptide, obtained after COVID-19 vaccination. The rearrangement uses TRBV6-6 and TRBJ2-3, with TRBD2 matching over 8 bases. The TCR comes from a human donor who had a prior SARS-CoV-2 infection. In nucleotides, the CDR3 is TGTGCCAGCGCTGGCGGGAGGCCAGAAAGCACAGATACGCAGTATTTT. This translates into CASAGGRPESTDTQYF.